The 20 T cell receptor beta chains given below trace back to one sample, sequenced in a study of blood T cells in healthy people across ages. Together with a sample-barcoded 5' primer, a J-beta primer mix was included in a second PCR lasting about 7 to 12 cycles. MiXCR, applied by TCRdb to the 5' RACE reads, yields one record per CDR3 protein. The profile covers roughly 1 million distinct CDR3 sequences, with around 25% appearing a single time and around 0.75% taken by the ten largest. These sequences were also reported in another study, on T cells of mothers and their children.

What was sequenced was blood. The receptors were gathered from a girl aged 2 to 10 in good health.

This chain uses TRBV29-1 with TRBJ2-5; D possibly corresponds to TRBD2 (5 bases). The DNA end is a closer match to TRBJ2-7, so the J assignment may be wrong. This CDR3 spans 15 amino acids. Germline CDR1 SQVTM, CDR2 ANQGSEA. CDR3 DNA sequence: TGCAGCGTTGCACCGCTACTAGACGTCTCCTACGAGCAGTACTTC. As protein: CSVAPLLDVSYEQYF.

The chain links TRBV29-1 to TRBJ2-3; D unclear. Looked up from germline, CDR1 is SQVTM and CDR2 is ANQGSEA. The V gene lost 3 bases and the J gene lost 10 bases, with 17 bases spanning the gap. There are 13 residues in the CDR3. CDR3 in DNA: TGCAGCGTTGACAATAGATTATCATCGGCGCAGTATTTT. Its translation: CSVDNRLSSAQYF.

In this sample, this clonotype turned up once. The chain recombines TRBV7-2 with TRBJ2-3; D remains unclear. This CDR3 contains 18 residues. Trimming cost V 4 bases and J 2 bases, with 22 bases left between them. Germline values: CDR1 SGHTA, CDR2 FQGNSA. DNA for the CDR3: TGTGCCAGCAGCTCCCAGTGGTCAGCGAGCAAGACCACAGATACGCAGTATTTT. Translated: CASSSQWSASKTTDTQYF.

V gene TRBV29-1 combines with J gene TRBJ2-5; 8 bases map to TRBD2. Per germline, CDR1 SQVTM and CDR2 ANQGSEA. CDR3 length: 14 amino acids. J lost 3 bases, V lost 4 bases, and 7 bases had no gene match. CDR3 nucleotide sequence: TGCAGCGTTGTGGTAGGACTAGCAAAAGAGACCCAGTACTTC. This codes for CSVVVGLAKETQYF. The variable domain in full, completed from reference TRBV29-1 and TRBJ2-5, reads SAVISQKPSRDICQRGTSLTIQCQVDSQVTMMFWYRQQPGQSLTLIATANQGSEATYESGFVIDKFPISRPNLTFSTLTVSNMSPEDSSIYLCSVVVGLAKETQYFGPGTRLLVL.

The rearrangement joins TRBV9 to TRBJ2-7; D unclear. CDR1 is SGDLS and CDR2 is YYNGEE in the germline V gene. V was shortened by 4 bases and J by 3 bases, with 14 bases between the two germline ends. This CDR3 comprises 14 residues. Here the CDR3 reads CASSPQPRNYEQYF. The CDR3 DNA follows: TGTGCCAGCAGCCCCCAACCCAGGAACTACGAGCAGTACTTC.

The chain combines TRBV7-3 with TRBJ2-1, with TRBD2 identical over 11 bases. Germline V gene sequence: CDR1 SGHTA, CDR2 FQGTGA. V shed 4 bases and J 6 bases; nucleotides not matched to a gene: 5. The CDR3 totals 15 residues. CDR3 in amino acids: CASSYGTSGLNEQFF. The CDR3 coding sequence is TGTGCCAGCAGCTACGGGACTAGCGGCCTCAATGAGCAGTTCTTC.

The chain carries TRBV4-3 and TRBJ1-5; perhaps TRBD1 as D (5 bases). The V and J ends lost 0 bases and 2 bases respectively, with 14 bases between them. CDR1 is LGHNA, CDR2 YSLEER, per germline. The CDR3 is 17 amino acids. Written as DNA, the CDR3 is TGCGCCAGCAGCCAAGATCACGCAGGGTGGCGCAATCAGCCCCAGCATTTT. It specifies CASSQDHAGWRNQPQHF.

This clonotype was seen a few times. This rearrangement joins TRBV7-2 to TRBJ1-6; D is possibly TRBD1 (6 bases). Germline lookup yields CDR1 SGHTA and CDR2 FQGNSA. V was pared by 5 bases and J by 4 bases, with 12 bases between. This CDR3 region has 15 residues. CDR3 protein: CASSAKQGYNSPLHF. CDR3 in DNA: TGTGCCAGCAGCGCGAAGCAGGGGTATAATTCACCCCTCCACTTT. Full variable domain (rest looked up from reference TRBV7-2 and TRBJ1-6): GAGVSQSPSNKVTEKGKDVELRCDPISGHTALYWYRQSLGQGLEFLIYFQGNSAPDKSGLPSDRFSAERTGGSVSTLTIQRTQQEDSAVYLCASSAKQGYNSPLHFGNGTRLTVT.

This clonotype was counted between two and nine times. The chain joins TRBV11-2 to TRBJ2-1; D remains ambiguous. This CDR3 is 16 amino acids long. Germline CDR1 is SGHAT and CDR2 is FQNNGV. Trimming removed 1 base from V and 5 bases from J, with 15 bases in between. The CDR3 sequence: CASSLVVTQDDNEQFF. CDR3 in DNA: TGTGCCAGCAGCTTAGTGGTGACCCAGGACGACAATGAGCAGTTCTTC.

The chain couples TRBV6-2 or TRBV6-3 to TRBJ1-5; D gene unclear. The CDR3 is made up of 13 amino acids. Trimming stripped 2 bases from V and 7 bases from J, with 9 bases between. Germline V gene data show CDR1 as MNHEY and CDR2 as SVGEGT. The CDR3 bases are TGTGCCAGCAGTTACGGTTCGGAGCAGCCCCAGCATTTT. It encodes CASSYGSEQPQHF.

This rearrangement joins TRBV5-1 to TRBJ2-5, with D uncertain. The DNA end lines up better with TRBJ2-1; the J call may be wrong. Germline CDR1 is SGHRS and CDR2 is YFSETQ. This CDR3 has 14 amino acids. The CDR3 protein is CATRPTHSDNEQFF. The CDR3 DNA reads TGCGCCACCCGACCGACCCATTCCGACAATGAGCAGTTCTTC.

This chain uses TRBV7-2 with TRBJ2-2; D is unclear. V shed 1 base and J shed 10 bases, with 19 bases lying between them. The CDR3 extends over 16 amino acids. The germline CDR1 and CDR2 sequences are SGHTA and FQGNSA. CDR3 nucleotides: TGTGCCAGCAGCTTAGATTTCTTTAACAGCCTGGAGGAGCTGTTTTTT. Protein: CASSLDFFNSLEELFF.

This clonotype turned up a few times. The gene calls are TRBV14 and TRBJ2-5; 9 bases agree with TRBD2. The DNA end favors TRBJ2-1, so the J call may be wrong. Germline lookup yields CDR1 SGHDN and CDR2 FVKESK. The CDR3 is 15 residues long. The CDR3 spells CASSLKREANNEQFF. CDR3 nucleotides: TGTGCCAGCAGCCTGAAGCGGGAGGCCAACAATGAGCAGTTCTTC.

The V call is TRBV29-1, the J call TRBJ1-5, with D unresolved. Germline CDR1 SQVTM, CDR2 ANQGSEA. V lost 5 bases to trimming and J lost 0 bases, with 8 bases between them. CDR3 length equals 13 residues. Written as DNA, the CDR3 is TGCAGCGTTTCATCCTCTAGCAATCAGCCCCAGCATTTT. Amino acids: CSVSSSSNQPQHF.

This clonotype was detected only a few times. The J gene is TRBJ2-3, the V gene TRBV7-2; 15 positions agree with TRBD2. Germline CDR1 SGHTA, CDR2 FQGNSA. The CDR3 is 15 amino acids. The J segment lost 13 bases and the V segment lost 4 bases, leaving 9 bases of the junction unmatched. In nucleotides, the CDR3 is TGTGCCAGCAGCTCCCCGAGGACTAGCGGGGGGGCCAAGTATTTT. It is translated as CASSSPRTSGGAKYF.

This chain connects TRBV10-3 to TRBJ2-5; a weak D match, TRBD1 (5 bases). The germline V and J ends were trimmed by 0 bases and 4 bases, with 9 bases remaining between them. CDR1 ENHRY and CDR2 SYGVKD come from the germline V gene. The CDR3 loop spans 14 amino acids. DNA for the CDR3: TGTGCCATCAGTGAGTCGGTAGGGGTAGAGACCCAGTACTTC. It codes for CAISESVGVETQYF.

V usage is TRBV7-8 and J usage is TRBJ2-5; D is unresolved. The J call may not be correct, given that the DNA end is closer to TRBJ2-7. The CDR3 runs to 16 residues. CDR1 and CDR2 (germline): SGHVS, FQNEAQ. CDR3 DNA: TGTGCCAGCAGCTCCAATGGGCCTAGAAGCTCCTACGAGCAGTACTTC. It is translated as CASSSNGPRSSYEQYF.

The V gene is TRBV7-9, the J gene TRBJ1-4; no reliable D call. The V end lost 5 bases, the J end lost 8 bases, and 9 bases lay between the germline ends. CDR1 SEHNR and CDR2 FQNEAQ come from the germline V gene (reference sequence). The CDR3 sequence is 12 residues long. The CDR3 bases are TGTGCCAGCAGCCACTCCGGGGAAAAACTGTTTTTT. Its protein product is CASSHSGEKLFF.

The genes are TRBV27 and TRBJ2-2; D remains ambiguous. Germline CDR1 reads MNHEY; CDR2 reads SMNVEV (reference sequence). This CDR3 has 13 residues. V was pared by 2 bases and J by 6 bases, with 7 bases between. CDR3 coding DNA: TGTGCCAGCAGTTTAGTTAGCTCCGGGGAGCTGTTTTTT. This sequence encodes CASSLVSSGELFF.

A few counts support this clonotype. This chain uses TRBV6-5 with TRBJ1-5; D ambiguous. CDR3 size: 13 residues. The V gene lost 8 bases and the J gene lost 4 bases, with 12 bases spanning the gap. Germline values: CDR1 MNHEY, CDR2 SVGAGI. CDR3 protein: CASSVSQNQPQHF. CDR3 DNA: TGTGCCAGCTCTGTCAGCCAAAATCAGCCCCAGCATTTT.